These T cell receptor beta chains were read from a single sample in a study of cytomegalovirus exposure and HLA in healthy donors. Some clones are missing from TCRdb's copy, which holds only in-frame ones; the method was immunoSEQ multiplex PCR. The table records about 160,000 clones, around four fifths of them present only once. The sequencing input was PBMCs. The receptor set was obtained from a man over 45 in good health and CMV-seropositive. The conserved cysteine and the conserved F or W are not part of the CDR3 here. Each record gives: clone size, J gene, V gene, D gene, CDR3 protein. D genes are given only for firm matches. Clone size is stated in some rows and not others, as once, few, many or a class when expanded.

NA,TRBJ2-3,TRBV5-4,NA,ASTMTPTSADTQY
NA,TRBJ2-5,TRBV9,NA,ASSETAYQETQY
NA,TRBJ2-3,TRBV2,NA,ASRGLKGQY
NA,TRBJ1-5,TRBV28,NA,ATQEGVEWPQH
NA,TRBJ2-5,TRBV4-2,TRBD2,ASSQEPSGGAETQY
few,TRBJ2-7,TRBV27,TRBD2,ASRHSGGKTYEQY
once,TRBJ2-7,TRBV6-1,TRBD2,ASSPGTSRYEQY
NA,NA,TRBV29-1,TRBD2,SVEKTSGSYEQY
NA,TRBJ1-5,TRBV29-1,TRBD1,SVSQGASSNQPQH
NA,TRBJ2-5,TRBV7-9,NA,ASDAGNPETQY
NA,TRBJ1-2,TRBV6-5,NA,ASRDSTNYGYT
once,TRBJ2-3,TRBV28,TRBD2,ASSSWTSGSVTDTQY
few,TRBJ1-5,TRBV27,NA,ASSMGWGGGRNQPQH
NA,TRBJ2-5,TRBV14,NA,ASSQGPGQETQY
NA,TRBJ2-7,TRBV6-1,NA,ASSELRTYEQY
NA,NA,TRBV7-2,TRBD1,ASSLAGTAAYEQY
few,TRBJ2-2,TRBV5-1,NA,ASSLAGRANTGELF
NA,NA,TRBV7-2,TRBD1,ASSLSGQGYEQY